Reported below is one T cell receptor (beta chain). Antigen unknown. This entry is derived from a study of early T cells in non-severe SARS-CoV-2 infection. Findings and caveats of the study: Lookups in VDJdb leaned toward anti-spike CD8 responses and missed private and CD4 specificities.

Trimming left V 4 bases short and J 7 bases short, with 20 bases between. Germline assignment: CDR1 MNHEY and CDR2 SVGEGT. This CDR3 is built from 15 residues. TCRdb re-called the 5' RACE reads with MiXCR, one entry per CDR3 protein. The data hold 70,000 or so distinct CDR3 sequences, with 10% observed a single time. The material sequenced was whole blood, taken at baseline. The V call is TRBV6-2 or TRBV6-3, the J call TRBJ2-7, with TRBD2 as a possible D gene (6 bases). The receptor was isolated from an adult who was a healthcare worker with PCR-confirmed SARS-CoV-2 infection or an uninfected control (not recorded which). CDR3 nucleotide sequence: TGTGCCAGCAGTTTCGGGACTGGAACCATTGGGGAGCAGTACTTC. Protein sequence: CASSFGTGTIGEQYF.